This entry lists 20 T cell receptor beta chains sequenced from one sample in a study of shared clonotypes between healthy human individuals. Naive CD8 cells comprised CD45RO-negative, CCR7-positively selected cells, excluding terminally differentiated effector memory CD45RA+ cells. Clones were sequenced by immunoSEQ multiplex PCR, and TCRdb holds only the in-frame ones, with some missing. Of around 1,900,000 clones in the sample, just over 90% were seen once. Sequencing used naive CD8+ T cells from PBMCs. The receptors were gathered from a young man in good health. Some clones in this sample may be carry-over from other donors' samples.

The chain combines TRBV7-9 with TRBJ2-7, with D perhaps TRBD1 or TRBD2 (5 bases each). Looked up from germline, CDR1 is SEHNR and CDR2 is FQNEAQ (reference sequence). V dropped 5 bases and J dropped 1 base, with 15 bases sitting between them. CDR3 length equals 15 residues. The CDR3 DNA sequence: TGTGCCAGCAGCGATTCAGATTGGGGGTCCTACGAGCAGTACTTC. Its protein product is CASSDSDWGSYEQYF.

CDR3 nucleotide sequence: TGCGCCAGCAGCTTGGATGGGAGGGTCTCAGCAGATACGCAGTATTTT. Its protein is CASSLDGRVSADTQYF. The V gene is TRBV5-1, the J gene TRBJ2-3; TRBD2 agrees at 7 bases. Germline CDR1 reads SGHRS; CDR2 reads YFSETQ. V lost 0 bases, J lost 4 bases, and 8 bases stayed unmatched. This CDR3 spans 16 amino acids.

The gene calls are TRBV6-6 and TRBJ2-5; no clear D. The J call may be in error: the DNA end matches TRBJ2-7 better. CDR1 MNHNY and CDR2 SVGAGI come from the germline V gene (reference sequence). The CDR3 has 12 residues. The CDR3 loop is CASRHDPYEQYF. In DNA, the CDR3 is TGTGCCAGCCGTCATGACCCCTACGAGCAGTACTTC.

The CDR3 sequence is CASSYRGAATTEAFF. Here the CDR3 DNA reads TGTGCCAGCAGTTACCGGGGGGCAGCCACCACTGAAGCTTTCTTT. The V gene is TRBV7-8, the J gene TRBJ1-1, with D maybe TRBD1 (6 bases). Trimming stripped 6 bases from V and 4 bases from J, with 18 bases between. The CDR3 sequence is 15 residues long. From germline, CDR1 is SGHVS and CDR2 FQNEAQ.

This clone is a singleton in its sample. The chain recombines TRBV7-3 with TRBJ2-2, with a possible D match to TRBD2 (6 bases). V shed 5 bases and J shed 9 bases, with 10 bases lying between them. Germline V gene data show CDR1 as SGHTA and CDR2 as FQGTGA. The CDR3 contains 12 residues. CDR3 bases: TGTGCCAGCAGCGCGGGGAGTAGGGAGCTGTTTTTT. Translation gives CASSAGSRELFF.

The chain has TRBV28 and TRBJ2-3; 7 bases align to TRBD2. Per the germline V gene, CDR1 is MDHEN and CDR2 is SYDVKM. The V segment lost 5 bases and the J segment 8 bases; nucleotides outside the gene matches: 13. CDR3 length: 15 amino acids. DNA of the CDR3: TGTGCCAGCAGTAACACAGACAACCCGGGGGGTACGCAGTATTTT. Translated, it gives CASSNTDNPGGTQYF.

On this clone: One end of the junction fails to match germline, which may point to a read error. The rearrangement joins TRBV6-5 to TRBJ1-4; D is ambiguous. The length of the CDR3 is 13 residues. CDR1 MNHEY and CDR2 SVGAGI come from the germline V gene. The CDR3 DNA follows: TGTGCCAGCAGGCCGGGTTATAATGAAAATCTGTTTTTT. It codes for CASRPGYNENLFF.

To note about this clone: At the DNA level, this CDR3 is encoded by other sequences in the same sample as well. The CDR3 sequence: CASSIDRGTEAFF. The CDR3 bases are TGTGCCAGTAGTATAGATCGCGGTACTGAAGCTTTCTTT. V is TRBV19 and J is TRBJ1-1; D is unclear. The germline V gene has CDR1 LNHDA and CDR2 SQIVND (reference sequence). The CDR3 has 13 amino acids. The V and J ends lost 0 bases and 5 bases respectively, with 7 bases between them. The full variable domain, rest sourced from reference TRBV19 and TRBJ1-1, is DGGITQSPKYLFRKEGQNVTLSCEQNLNHDAMYWYRQDPGQGLRLIYYSQIVNDFQKGDIAEGYSVSREKKESFPLTVTSAQKNPTAFYLCASSIDRGTEAFFGQGTRLTVV.

The gene calls are TRBV7-9 and TRBJ2-1, with 8 bases matching TRBD2. The CDR3 contains 15 residues. V was clipped by 5 bases and J by 7 bases; unmatched bases: 10. CDR1 is SEHNR, CDR2 FQNEAQ, per germline (reference sequence). The CDR3 coding sequence is TGTGCCAGCAGCCCGGTAGCGGGACCGAGGAATGAGCAGTTCTTC. Its translation: CASSPVAGPRNEQFF.

The chain links TRBV7-8 to TRBJ2-1, with 10 bases lining up with TRBD1. J gave up 1 base and V 2 bases, and 5 bases lay outside the gene matches. The CDR3 length is 17 residues. The germline V gene has CDR1 SGHVS and CDR2 FQNEAQ. CDR3 sequence reads: CASSLRTGGRSYNEQFF. The CDR3 DNA follows: TGTGCCAGCAGCTTAAGGACAGGGGGTCGGTCCTACAATGAGCAGTTCTTC.

The chain joins TRBV10-3 to TRBJ2-7; D is unclear. In germline, CDR1 is ENHRY, CDR2 SYGVKD. Deletions cut 1 base from V and 6 bases from J, with 7 bases between. There are 12 residues in the CDR3. The CDR3 reads CAISELRSEQYF. Here the CDR3 DNA reads TGTGCCATCAGTGAGTTGAGATCCGAGCAGTACTTC.

The chain recombines TRBV7-9 with TRBJ1-3, with TRBD1 matching over 7 bases. This CDR3 contains 16 residues. The germline CDR1 and CDR2 sequences are SEHNR and FQNEAQ (reference sequence). Trimming at V came to 2 bases and at J to 4 bases, leaving 8 bases not matched to a gene. The CDR3 loop reads CASSLRRDSVGNTIYF. The CDR3 DNA follows: TGTGCCAGCAGCTTACGACGGGACAGCGTAGGAAACACCATATATTTT.

This chain uses TRBV19 with TRBJ2-1, with D possibly TRBD1 on 5 matching bases. CDR3 length: 13 amino acids. V shed 7 bases and J shed 0 bases, with 7 bases lying between them. The V gene's germline CDR1 is LNHDA and CDR2 SQIVND (reference sequence). CDR3 DNA sequence: TGTGCCAGTACGCAGGGCTCCTACAATGAGCAGTTCTTC. It translates to CASTQGSYNEQFF.

The DNA for the CDR3 is TGCGCCAGCAGGCGGGACAGCCTGAGCTCCTACAATGAGCAGTTCTTC. Translating gives CASRRDSLSSYNEQFF. This chain links TRBV5-1 with TRBJ2-1, with D perhaps matching TRBD1 (7 bases). CDR3 length equals 16 residues. Germline V gives CDR1 SGHRS, CDR2 YFSETQ. V gave up 5 bases and J gave up 0 bases, with 15 bases separating them.

The V gene is TRBV6-1, the J gene TRBJ2-5, with 8 positions matching TRBD1. Germline trimming cut 3 bases from V and 0 bases from J; bases unmatched to any gene: 9. The CDR3 runs 17 residues. The germline gives CDR1 MNHNS, CDR2 SASEGT. CDR3 DNA: TGTGCCAGCAGTGAGTGGACAGGGCTAGGGTACCAAGAGACCCAGTACTTC. It is translated as CASSEWTGLGYQETQYF.

The chain has TRBV11-2 and TRBJ2-1; D is uncertain. The CDR3 is made up of 13 amino acids. The V end lost 4 bases, the J end lost 9 bases, and 13 bases lay between the germline ends. The germline CDR1 and CDR2 sequences are SGHAT and FQNNGV. This CDR3 reads CASSSLRVSEQFF. In DNA, the CDR3 is TGTGCCAGCAGCTCATTACGGGTTTCTGAGCAGTTCTTC.

The chain has TRBV7-2 and TRBJ2-7; D gene ambiguous. The length of the CDR3 is 16 residues. Germline V gene data show CDR1 as SGHTA and CDR2 as FQGNSA. Trimming took off 1 base at V and 0 bases at J, with 13 bases between the two ends. Here the CDR3 DNA reads TGTGCCAGCAGCTTAGTTGGTTGGATCAGCTCCTACGAGCAGTACTTC. Translation gives CASSLVGWISSYEQYF. Supplemented by reference TRBV7-2 and TRBJ2-7, the full variable domain reads GAGVSQSPSNKVTEKGKDVELRCDPISGHTALYWYRQSLGQGLEFLIYFQGNSAPDKSGLPSDRFSAERTGGSVSTLTIQRTQQEDSAVYLCASSLVGWISSYEQYFGPGTRLTVT.

In its sample, this clone was seen once. The sample carries other DNA sequences with the same CDR3. The V gene is TRBV27, the J gene TRBJ1-1; D remains unclear. The CDR3 sequence is 13 residues long. CDR1 is MNHEY, CDR2 SMNVEV, per germline (reference sequence). Trimming stripped 4 bases from V and 8 bases from J, with 14 bases between. CDR3 sequence (DNA): TGTGCCAGCAGTTCCGTAGGACTCACCGAAGCTTTCTTT. Residues: CASSSVGLTEAFF.

V is TRBV18 and J is TRBJ1-4; tentative D call: TRBD1 (5 bases). Germline CDR1 is KGHSH and CDR2 is LQKENI. This CDR3 region has 15 residues. V was cut by 3 bases and J by 6 bases, with 14 bases left in between. CDR3: CASSPGLRSDEKLFF. CDR3 coding DNA: TGTGCCAGCTCACCGGGGCTAAGATCGGATGAAAAACTGTTTTTT.

This chain links TRBV29-1 with TRBJ2-3, with D perhaps matching TRBD1 or TRBD2 (6 bases each). V was cut by 2 bases and J by 2 bases, with 14 bases left in between. Germline V gene lookup returns CDR1 SQVTM and CDR2 ANQGSEA. This CDR3 has 15 amino acids. Written as DNA, the CDR3 is TGCAGCGTTGAAACTACGGGGGCCCTCACAGATACGCAGTATTTT. Residues: CSVETTGALTDTQYF.